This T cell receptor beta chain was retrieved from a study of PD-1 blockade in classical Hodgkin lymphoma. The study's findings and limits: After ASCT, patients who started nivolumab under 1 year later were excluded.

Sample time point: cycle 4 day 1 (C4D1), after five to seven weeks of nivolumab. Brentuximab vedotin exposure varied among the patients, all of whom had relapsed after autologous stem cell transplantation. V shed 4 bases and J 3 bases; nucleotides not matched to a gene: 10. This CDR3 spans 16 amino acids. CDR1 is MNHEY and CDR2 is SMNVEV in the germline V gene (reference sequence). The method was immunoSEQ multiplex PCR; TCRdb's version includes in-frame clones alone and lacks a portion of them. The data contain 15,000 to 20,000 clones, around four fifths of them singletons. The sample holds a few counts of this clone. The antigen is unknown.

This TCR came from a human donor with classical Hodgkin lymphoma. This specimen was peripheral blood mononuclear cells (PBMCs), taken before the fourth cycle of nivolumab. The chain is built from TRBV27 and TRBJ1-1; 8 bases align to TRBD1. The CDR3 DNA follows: TGTGCCAGCAGTTACTTGACAGGGGCCACCCACACTGAAGCTTTCTTT. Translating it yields CASSYLTGATHTEAFF.